These 9 T cell receptor beta chains were sequenced from one sample in a study of T cell responses to AZD1222 COVID-19 vaccine. Produced via immunoSEQ multiplex PCR; TCRdb's table is partial and in-frame only. The data contain about 150,000 clones, about nine tenths of them singletons. The sample here was peripheral blood, taken on day 0 of AZD1222 vaccination. Source of these receptors: an adult in good health.

DNA of the CDR3: TGTGCCAGCAGTGGAGACAACACAGATACGCAGTATTTT. Protein: CASSGDNTDTQYF. This chain links TRBV25-1 with TRBJ2-3; D unclear. The germline CDR1 and CDR2 sequences are MGHDK and SYGVNS. The V and J ends lost 4 bases and 2 bases respectively, with 7 bases between them. The CDR3 length is 13 residues.

The table lists this clone with a count of one. CDR3 loop: CSVDRLNTEAFF. CDR3 in DNA: TGCAGCGTTGACAGACTGAACACTGAAGCTTTCTTT. The chain uses TRBV29-1 and TRBJ1-1; D remains ambiguous. The CDR3 runs to 12 residues. V was clipped by 3 bases and J by 0 bases, with 5 bases between them. Germline V gene data show CDR1 as SQVTM and CDR2 as ANQGSEA.

CDR3 in DNA: TGCGCCAGCAGTTTGACGGCAGGGGAGGAAAAACTGTTTTTT. This gives the protein CASSLTAGEEKLFF. The chain recombines TRBV5-1 with TRBJ1-4; D is possibly TRBD1 (6 bases). CDR3 length equals 14 residues. Trimming shortened V by 5 bases and J by 8 bases, and 16 bases separated the two germline ends. Germline CDR1 SGHRS, CDR2 YFSETQ.

CDR3 bases: TGTGCCAGCTCTGTGGCAGGGTCTAACTATGGCTACACCTTC. This encodes CASSVAGSNYGYTF. The genes are TRBV18 and TRBJ1-2; D is perhaps TRBD1 (5 bases). V was cut by 6 bases and J by 0 bases, with 11 bases left in between. The germline V gene has CDR1 KGHSH and CDR2 LQKENI. The CDR3 spans 14 residues.

The chain couples TRBV6-2 or TRBV6-3 to TRBJ2-7; D call uncertain. The V gene's germline CDR1 is MNHEY and CDR2 SVGEGT. The CDR3 extends over 13 amino acids. V was clipped by 4 bases and J by 1 base, with 8 bases between them. As DNA, the CDR3 is TGTGCCAGCAGTTCCCGGGTTTCCTACGAGCAGTACTTC. As protein: CASSSRVSYEQYF.

CDR3 in DNA: TGTGCCAGCAGTTACGACAGCCGGAACACTGAAGCTTTCTTT. Its protein is CASSYDSRNTEAFF. The rearrangement uses TRBV6-5 and TRBJ1-1; the D gene is possibly TRBD1 (5 bases). Germline V gene data show CDR1 as MNHEY and CDR2 as SVGAGI. The CDR3 covers 14 residues. V lost 2 bases and J lost 1, with 8 bases in between.

The chain couples TRBV10-3 to TRBJ1-1; 8 nucleotides line up with TRBD1. V lost 6 bases, J lost 1 base, and 4 bases stayed unmatched. Germline V gives CDR1 ENHRY, CDR2 SYGVKD. This CDR3 spans 14 amino acids. This CDR3 is CAIRTGQGNTEAFF. As DNA, the CDR3 is TGTGCCATCAGGACCGGACAGGGGAACACTGAAGCTTTCTTT.

V is TRBV11-3 and J is TRBJ2-7, with a tentative D call TRBD1 (6 bases). Germline CDR1 is SGHNT and CDR2 is YENEEA. The CDR3 extends over 13 amino acids. V gave up 4 bases and J gave up 3 bases, with 10 bases separating them. The CDR3 DNA reads as TGTGCCAGCAGCTCCGGACAGAACTACGAGCAGTACTTC. This encodes CASSSGQNYEQYF. Variable domain in full (rest from reference TRBV11-3 and TRBJ2-7): EAGVVQSPRYKIIEKKQPVAFWCNPISGHNTLYWYLQNLGQGPELLIRYENEEAVDDSQLPKDRFSAERLKGVDSTLKIQPAELGDSAVYLCASSSGQNYEQYFGPGTRLTVT.

The chain recombines TRBV7-2 with TRBJ1-2; D perhaps matches TRBD1 (6 bases). The CDR3 spans 16 residues. V shed 5 bases and J shed 1 base, with 17 bases lying between them. Looked up from germline, CDR1 is SGHTA and CDR2 is FQGNSA. The CDR3 DNA is TGTGCCAGCAGCGCTAGGGTCAGGGGCCATAACTATGGCTACACCTTC. Protein sequence: CASSARVRGHNYGYTF.